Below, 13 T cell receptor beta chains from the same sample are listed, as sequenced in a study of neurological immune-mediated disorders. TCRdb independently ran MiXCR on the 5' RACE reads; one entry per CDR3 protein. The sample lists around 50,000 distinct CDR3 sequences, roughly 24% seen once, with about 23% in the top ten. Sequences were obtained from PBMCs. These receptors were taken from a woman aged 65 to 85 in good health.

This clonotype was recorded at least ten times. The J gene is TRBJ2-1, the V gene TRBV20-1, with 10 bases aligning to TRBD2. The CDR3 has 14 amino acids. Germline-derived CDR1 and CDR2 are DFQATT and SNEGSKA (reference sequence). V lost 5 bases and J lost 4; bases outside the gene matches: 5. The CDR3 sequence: CSAEGLAPYNEQFF. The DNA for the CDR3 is TGCAGTGCTGAGGGACTAGCGCCATACAATGAGCAGTTCTTC.

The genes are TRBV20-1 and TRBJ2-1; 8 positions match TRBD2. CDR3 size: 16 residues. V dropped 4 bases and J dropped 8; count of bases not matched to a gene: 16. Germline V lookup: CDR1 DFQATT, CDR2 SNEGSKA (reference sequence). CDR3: CSAMAAGLGTNHEQFF. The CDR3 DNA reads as TGCAGTGCTATGGCCGCGGGACTAGGCACGAACCATGAGCAGTTCTTC.

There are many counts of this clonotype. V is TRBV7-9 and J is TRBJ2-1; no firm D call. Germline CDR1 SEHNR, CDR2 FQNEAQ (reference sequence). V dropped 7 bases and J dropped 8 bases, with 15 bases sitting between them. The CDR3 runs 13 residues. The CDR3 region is CASTSRFLDEQFF. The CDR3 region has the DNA TGTGCCAGCACCTCCCGCTTTTTGGATGAGCAGTTCTTC.

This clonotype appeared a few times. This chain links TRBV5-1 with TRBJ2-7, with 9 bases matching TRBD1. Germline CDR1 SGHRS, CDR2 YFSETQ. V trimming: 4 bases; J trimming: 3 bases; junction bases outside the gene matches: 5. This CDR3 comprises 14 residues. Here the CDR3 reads CASSTGQGHYEQYV. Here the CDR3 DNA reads TGCGCCAGCAGCACAGGACAGGGGCACTACGAGCAGTACGTC.

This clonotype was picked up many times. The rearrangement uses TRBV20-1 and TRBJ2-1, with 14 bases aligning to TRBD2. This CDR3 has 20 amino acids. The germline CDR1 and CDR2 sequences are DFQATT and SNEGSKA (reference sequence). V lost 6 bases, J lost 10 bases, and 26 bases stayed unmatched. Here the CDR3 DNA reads TGCAGTGCCAAGAAACCGGGACTAGCGGGAGCCTCATCCATGTCCAGAGAGCAGTTCTTC. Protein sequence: CSAKKPGLAGASSMSREQFF.

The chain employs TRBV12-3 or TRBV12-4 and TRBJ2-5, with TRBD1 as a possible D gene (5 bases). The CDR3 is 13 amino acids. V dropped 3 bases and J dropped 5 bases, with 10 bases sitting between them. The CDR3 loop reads CASSLARAETQYF. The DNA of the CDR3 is TGTGCCAGCAGTTTGGCCAGGGCGGAGACCCAGTACTTC.

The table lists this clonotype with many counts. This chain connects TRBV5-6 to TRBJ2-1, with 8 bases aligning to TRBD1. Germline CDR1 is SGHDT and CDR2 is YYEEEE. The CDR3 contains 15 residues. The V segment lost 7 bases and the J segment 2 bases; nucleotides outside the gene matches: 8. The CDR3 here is CASAGDRGAYNEQFF. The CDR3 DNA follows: TGTGCCAGCGCCGGAGACAGGGGCGCCTACAATGAGCAGTTCTTC.

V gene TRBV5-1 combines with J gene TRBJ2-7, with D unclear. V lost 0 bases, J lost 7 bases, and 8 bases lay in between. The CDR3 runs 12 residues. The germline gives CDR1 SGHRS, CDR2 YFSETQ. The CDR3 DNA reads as TGCGCCAGCAGCTTGGGGACGGAGGAGCAGTACTTC. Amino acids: CASSLGTEEQYF.

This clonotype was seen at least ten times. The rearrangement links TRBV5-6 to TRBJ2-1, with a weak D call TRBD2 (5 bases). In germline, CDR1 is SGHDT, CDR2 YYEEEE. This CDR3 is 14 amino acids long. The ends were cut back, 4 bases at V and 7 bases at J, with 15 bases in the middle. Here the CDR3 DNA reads TGTGCCAGCAGCCGTTGGGAACGGAGGAATGAGCAGTTCTTC. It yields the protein CASSRWERRNEQFF.

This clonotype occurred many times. CDR3 nucleotides: TGCGCCAGCAGCTTAGGTCCGAGAGAAAAACTGTTTTTT. It translates to CASSLGPREKLFF. This rearrangement joins TRBV5-1 to TRBJ1-4; D ambiguous. Germline V gene lookup returns CDR1 SGHRS and CDR2 YFSETQ. This CDR3 is built from 13 residues. The V end lost 2 bases, the J end lost 8 bases, and 10 bases lay between the germline ends.

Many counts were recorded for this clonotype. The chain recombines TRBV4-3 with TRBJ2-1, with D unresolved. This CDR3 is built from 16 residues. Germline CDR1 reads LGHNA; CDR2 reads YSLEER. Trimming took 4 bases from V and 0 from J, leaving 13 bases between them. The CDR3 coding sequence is TGCGCCAGCAGCCTCGTACTCCAACCCTCCTACAATGAGCAGTTCTTC. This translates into CASSLVLQPSYNEQFF.

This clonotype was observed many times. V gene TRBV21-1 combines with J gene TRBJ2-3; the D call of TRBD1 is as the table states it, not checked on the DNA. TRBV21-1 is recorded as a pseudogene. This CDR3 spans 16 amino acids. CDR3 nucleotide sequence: TGTGCCAGCAGTACCAGGGACAGGGGGCAGGAAGATACGCAGTATTTT. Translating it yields CASSTRDRGQEDTQYF.

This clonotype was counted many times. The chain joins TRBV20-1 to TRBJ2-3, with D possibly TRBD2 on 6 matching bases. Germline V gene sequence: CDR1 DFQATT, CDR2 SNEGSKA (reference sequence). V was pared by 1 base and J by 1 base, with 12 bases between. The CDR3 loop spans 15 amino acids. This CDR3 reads CSARVAGRGTDTQYF. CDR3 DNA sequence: TGCAGTGCTAGAGTCGCCGGGAGAGGCACAGATACGCAGTATTTT.